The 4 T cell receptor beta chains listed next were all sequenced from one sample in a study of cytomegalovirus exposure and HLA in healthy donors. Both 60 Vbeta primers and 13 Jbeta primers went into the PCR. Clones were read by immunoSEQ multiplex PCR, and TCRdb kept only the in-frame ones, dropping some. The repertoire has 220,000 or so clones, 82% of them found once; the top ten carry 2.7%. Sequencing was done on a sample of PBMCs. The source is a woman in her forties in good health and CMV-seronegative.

DNA of the CDR3: TGTGCCTGGAGTGTAAGTCTTGGGGCCGACGGCACCTTC. This codes for CAWSVSLGADGTF. V is TRBV30 and J is TRBJ1-2; a possible D gene is TRBD1 (5 bases). V was trimmed by 0 bases and J by 13 bases, leaving 18 bases between them. The CDR3 extends over 13 amino acids. CDR1 and CDR2 from the germline V gene are GTSNPN and SVGIG (reference sequence).

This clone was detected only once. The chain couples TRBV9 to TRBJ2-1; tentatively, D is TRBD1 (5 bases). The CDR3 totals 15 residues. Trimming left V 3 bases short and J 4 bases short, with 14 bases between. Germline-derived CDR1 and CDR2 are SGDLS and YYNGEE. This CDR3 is CASSAESTAYNEQFF. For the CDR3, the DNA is TGTGCCAGCAGCGCGGAGTCGACAGCTTACAATGAGCAGTTCTTC.

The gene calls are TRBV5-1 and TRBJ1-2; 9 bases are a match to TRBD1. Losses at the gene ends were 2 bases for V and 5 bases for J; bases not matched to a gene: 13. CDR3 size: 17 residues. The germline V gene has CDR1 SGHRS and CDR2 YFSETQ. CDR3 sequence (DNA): TGCGCCAGCAGCTTTATGGGACAGGGAGGCCTGGGATATGGCTACACCTTC. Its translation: CASSFMGQGGLGYGYTF.

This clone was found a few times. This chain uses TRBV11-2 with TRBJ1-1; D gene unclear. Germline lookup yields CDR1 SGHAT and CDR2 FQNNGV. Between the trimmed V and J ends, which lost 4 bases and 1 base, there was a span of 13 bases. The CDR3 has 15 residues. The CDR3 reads CASSSAYRRNTEAFF. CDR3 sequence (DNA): TGTGCCAGCAGCTCAGCCTACAGACGGAACACTGAAGCTTTCTTT.